A selection of T cell receptor beta chains follows, all from one sample in a study of blood T cell repertoires in COVID-19. This table comes from immunoSEQ multiplex PCR, and its TCRdb copy is limited to in-frame clones, with some not included. The sample gives around 84,000 clones, around 87% of which show up once; roughly 8% is in the top ten. The sample consisted of peripheral blood. Receptor source: a man older than 75 with active or convalescent COVID-19. Both conserved end residues are part of each CDR3. D genes are given only for firm matches. Rows may omit the clone size; those that give it use once, few, many or a size class.

>TRBJ2-3|TRBV3-1/TRBV3-2|TRBD2|.|14
CASSQDLSGGARYF
TGTGCCAGCAGCCAAGATCTTAGCGGGGGGGCCCGGTATTTT
>TRBJ1-5|TRBV6-1|.|.|14
CASSDYQGNQPQHF
TGTGCCAGCAGTGATTATCAGGGAAATCAGCCCCAGCATTTT
>TRBJ1-5|TRBV5-1|.|.|15
CASSLGQTANQPQHF
TGCGCCAGCAGCTTGGGACAGACAGCCAATCAGCCCCAGCATTTT
>TRBJ1-6|TRBV4-2|TRBD1|.|16
CASSQGTGRVNSPLHF
TGTGCCAGCAGCCAAGGGACAGGTCGAGTGAATTCACCCCTCCACTTT
>TRBJ1-2|TRBV4-1|.|.|13
CASSQPQGTGYTF
TGCGCCAGCAGCCAACCCCAGGGTACGGGCTACACCTTC
>TRBJ2-1|TRBV7-9|.|.|12
CASSDRYNEQFF
TGTGCCAGCAGCGACAGATACAATGAGCAGTTCTTC
>TRBJ2-1|TRBV2|.|.|14
CASSPRQAYNEQFF
TGTGCCAGCAGCCCAAGGCAGGCTTACAATGAGCAGTTCTTC
>TRBJ1-1|TRBV29-1|TRBD1|.|15
CSVGPPTGSHTEAFF
TGCAGCGTCGGTCCCCCGACAGGGTCGCACACTGAAGCTTTCTTT
>TRBJ1-5|TRBV6-5|.|.|12
CDFFRGDQPQHF
TGTGACTTTTTTCGGGGGGATCAGCCCCAGCATTTT
>TRBJ2-5|TRBV3-1/TRBV3-2|TRBD2|.|15
CASSQDRASGRPSYF
TGTGCCAGCAGCCAAGATCGCGCTAGCGGGAGGCCCTCGTACTTC
>TRBJ1-1|TRBV29-1|TRBD1|few|16
CSVERRGQVKPTEAFF
TGCAGCGTAGAACGTAGGGGACAGGTGAAACCCACTGAAGCTTTCTTT
>TRBJ1-6|TRBV19|TRBD1|.|18
CASSPTGTGSQIGSPLHF
TGTGCCAGTAGTCCGACCGGGACAGGGTCCCAAATCGGATCACCCCTCCACTTT
>TRBJ2-1|TRBV5-1|.|.|14
CASSLTDSYNEQFF
TGCGCCAGCAGCTTGACAGACTCCTACAATGAGCAGTTCTTC
>TRBJ1-1|TRBV30|.|.|14
CAWSRGLRNTEAFF
TGTGCCTGGAGCAGGGGACTACGGAACACTGAAGCTTTCTTT
>TRBJ2-6|TRBV5-5|TRBD1|once|15
CASSPKTGEANVLTF
TGTGCCAGCAGCCCAAAAACAGGGGAGGCCAACGTCCTGACTTTC